Shown below are 8 T cell receptor beta chains from a single sample sequenced in a study of blood T cells in healthy people across ages. Combining a sample-barcoded 5' primer with a J-beta primer mix, a second PCR ran for about 6 to 12 cycles. A single record per CDR3 protein comes from TCRdb applying MiXCR to the 5' RACE reads. The sample gives about 1.4 million distinct CDR3 sequences, roughly 59% of which show up once; 6.5% to 8.5% is in the top ten. Material for sequencing was blood. The receptors stem from a man between 18 and 35 years old in good health.

This clonotype was recorded a few times. CDR3 residues: CASSPGQSNEQYF. CDR3 sequence (DNA): TGCGCCAGCAGTCCCGGCCAAAGTAACGAGCAGTACTTC. The gene calls are TRBV5-1 and TRBJ2-7; no definite D call. Germline CDR1 is SGHRS and CDR2 is YFSETQ. This CDR3 spans 13 amino acids. Deletions cut 5 bases from V and 5 bases from J, with 14 bases between.

In DNA, the CDR3 is TGCAGTGCAGGACAGGGGACCTATAATTCACCCCTCCACTTT. Its protein is CSAGQGTYNSPLHF. The chain links TRBV20-1 to TRBJ1-6, with 9 bases aligning to TRBD1. This CDR3 has 14 residues. Trimming cost V 6 bases and J 2 bases; bases outside gene matches: 2. The germline CDR1 and CDR2 sequences are DFQATT and SNEGSKA (reference sequence).

V and J are TRBV7-9 and TRBJ2-4; the D gene is possibly TRBD2 (6 bases). The length of the CDR3 is 13 residues. V gave up 6 bases and J gave up 9 bases, with 15 bases separating them. The germline V gene has CDR1 SEHNR and CDR2 FQNEAQ (reference sequence). The CDR3 bases are TGTGCCAGCAGTACGGCCCCGGAGGGCATTCAGTACTTC. Protein sequence: CASSTAPEGIQYF.

This clonotype has just a few counts. The rearrangement joins TRBV20-1 to TRBJ2-7, with D maybe TRBD2 (6 bases). Per germline, CDR1 DFQATT and CDR2 SNEGSKA (reference sequence). V dropped 6 bases and J dropped 2 bases, with 17 bases sitting between them. The CDR3 length is 14 residues. This chain's CDR3 is CSATLGGAPYEQYF. The CDR3, as DNA: TGCAGTGCCACCTTGGGGGGAGCTCCCTACGAGCAGTACTTC.

V gene TRBV25-1 combines with J gene TRBJ2-7, with TRBD2 matching 9 bases. The V gene's germline CDR1 is MGHDK and CDR2 SYGVNS. Trimming cost V 3 bases and J 0 bases; bases outside gene matches: 3. The CDR3 sequence is 15 residues long. The CDR3 loop is CASSETSGISYEQYF. The CDR3 bases are TGTGCCAGCAGTGAGACTAGCGGAATCTCCTACGAGCAGTACTTC.

The rearrangement uses TRBV15 and TRBJ2-1; D is uncertain. CDR1 and CDR2 (germline): LNHNV, YYDKDF (reference sequence). Between the trimmed V and J ends, which lost 3 bases and 6 bases, there was a span of 18 bases. CDR3 length: 16 amino acids. CDR3 nucleotides: TGTGCCACCAGCAGCCTCCTACCGGAATCTGGCAATGAGCAGTTCTTC. Protein sequence: CATSSLLPESGNEQFF.

For this clonotype: A read error may account for a junction end that differs from germline. The gene calls are TRBV24-1 and TRBJ2-5, with D possibly matching TRBD1 (5 bases). The CDR3 totals 14 residues. Germline loops: CDR1 KGHDR, CDR2 SFDVKD. Written as DNA, the CDR3 is TGTGCTACCAGTGACCCAGGGCGGCAAGAGACCCAGTACTTC. Its translation is CATSDPGRQETQYF.

At least ten counts were recorded for this clonotype. J is TRBJ1-1 and V is TRBV7-2; no clear D. V lost 5 bases to trimming and J lost 1 base, with 2 bases between them. The CDR3 length is 11 residues. Germline V CDR1 and CDR2: SGHTA, FQGNSA. The CDR3 spells CASSQNTEAFF. CDR3 nucleotides: TGTGCCAGCAGCCAGAACACTGAAGCTTTCTTT.